Presented here are 21 T cell receptor beta chains from one specimen sequenced in a study of blood T cell repertoires in COVID-19. Sequenced by immunoSEQ multiplex PCR; TCRdb stores in-frame clones only, minus some. The sample carries approximately 150,000 clones, approximately 85% recorded once. The material sequenced was peripheral blood. These receptors all come from a human donor with acute or convalescent COVID-19. The donor label of this sample is uncertain.

The gene calls are TRBV7-5 and TRBJ1-3; TRBD1, the D gene given by the table, was not confirmed from the DNA. TRBV7-5 is a pseudogene segment. The CDR3 totals 13 residues. The CDR3 DNA reads TGTGCCAGAAGACTGGACAGGGGAAACACCATATATTTT. Amino acid sequence: CARRLDRGNTIYF.

The gene calls are TRBV4-3 and TRBJ1-1; no firm D call. The CDR3 sequence is 16 residues long. Germline V gene sequence: CDR1 LGHNA, CDR2 YSLEER. V was shortened by 2 bases and J by 1 base, with 14 bases between the two germline ends. In nucleotides, the CDR3 is TGCGCCAGCAGCCAAAGTCCGGGATTCGAGAACACTGAAGCTTTCTTT. Amino acids: CASSQSPGFENTEAFF.

The chain employs TRBV4-3 and TRBJ1-4; no clear D gene. Germline V gene sequence: CDR1 LGHNA, CDR2 YSLEER. The V end was cut by 0 bases, the J end by 8 bases, with 16 bases between. This CDR3 contains 16 residues. CDR3 in DNA: TGCGCCAGCAGCCAAGACGGAAGTGGAAGAGGGGAAAAACTGTTTTTT. This sequence encodes CASSQDGSGRGEKLFF.

This clone was observed a single time. V gene TRBV2 combines with J gene TRBJ1-4, with D hard to call. Germline assignment: CDR1 SNHLY and CDR2 FYNNEI. V lost 6 bases and J lost 4, with 12 bases in between. The length of the CDR3 is 14 residues. The CDR3 reads CASRGGSGNEKLFF. The CDR3 DNA sequence: TGTGCCAGCAGGGGAGGCTCTGGTAATGAAAAACTGTTTTTT. Full variable domain (missing parts from reference TRBV2 and TRBJ1-4): EPEVTQTPSHQVTQMGQEVILRCVPISNHLYFYWYRQILGQKVEFLVSFYNNEISEKSEIFDDQFSVERPDGSNFTLKIRSTKLEDSAMYFCASRGGSGNEKLFFGSGTQLSVL.

The rearrangement uses TRBV12-3 or TRBV12-4 and TRBJ1-5; no reliable D call. This CDR3 region has 13 residues. V gave up 3 bases and J gave up 5 bases, with 8 bases separating them. CDR3 in DNA: TGTGCCAGCAGTTTGGTGGCTGATCAGCCCCAGCATTTT. This gives the protein CASSLVADQPQHF.

This clone was found once. This sequence joins TRBV7-2 and TRBJ1-2; possible D gene TRBD1, 6 bases. CDR1 is SGHTA, CDR2 FQGNSA, per germline. The CDR3 spans 14 residues. Trimming left V 5 bases short and J 2 bases short, with 12 bases between. The CDR3 protein is CASSGQTGNYGYTF. CDR3 in DNA: TGTGCCAGCAGCGGACAGACAGGCAACTATGGCTACACCTTC. The whole variable domain, filled in from reference TRBV7-2 and TRBJ1-2, reads GAGVSQSPSNKVTEKGKDVELRCDPISGHTALYWYRQSLGQGLEFLIYFQGNSAPDKSGLPSDRFSAERTGGSVSTLTIQRTQQEDSAVYLCASSGQTGNYGYTFGSGTRLTVV.

J is TRBJ2-7 and V is TRBV6-1; 7 nucleotides align to TRBD1. CDR1 and CDR2 (germline): MNHNS, SASEGT. The J segment lost 2 bases and the V segment lost 3 bases, leaving 7 bases of the junction unmatched. The CDR3 spans 15 residues. CDR3 amino acids: CASSDPQGSTYEQYF. The CDR3 DNA follows: TGTGCCAGCAGTGACCCACAGGGGTCAACCTACGAGCAGTACTTC.

V gene TRBV19 combines with J gene TRBJ1-1; 8 bases align to TRBD1. J lost 4 bases, V lost 11 bases, and 9 bases had no gene match. Germline V CDR1 and CDR2: LNHDA, SQIVND (reference sequence). This CDR3 region has 13 residues. CDR3 in amino acids: CASRTGLSTEAFF. For the CDR3, the DNA is TGTGCCTCCCGGACAGGGTTGAGCACTGAAGCTTTCTTT.

The V call is TRBV5-1, the J call TRBJ2-1; 8 positions match TRBD2. Germline CDR1 and CDR2: SGHRS and YFSETQ. CDR3 length equals 16 residues. J was trimmed by 5 bases and V by 3 bases; bases with no gene match: 10. Written as DNA, the CDR3 is TGCGCCAGCAGCTCCGCTAGCGGGTCCGGTAACAATGAGCAGTTCTTC. This codes for CASSSASGSGNNEQFF.

V gene TRBV5-4 combines with J gene TRBJ2-7; D remains unclear. V gave up 0 bases and J gave up 6 bases, with 10 bases separating them. Germline V gene lookup returns CDR1 SGHNT and CDR2 YYREEE (reference sequence). This CDR3 has 13 residues. The CDR3: CASSLVGWSEQYF. The DNA for the CDR3 is TGTGCCAGCAGCTTGGTAGGATGGAGCGAGCAGTACTTC.

This chain links TRBV7-2 with TRBJ2-5, with TRBD2 matching 13 bases. J lost 1 base, V lost 6 bases, and 11 bases had no gene match. The CDR3 contains 18 residues. In germline, CDR1 is SGHTA, CDR2 FQGNSA. The CDR3 DNA is TGTGCCAGCAGGGGCAAACTAGCGGGAGGGAATGTCCAAGAGACCCAGTACTTC. Translated, it gives CASRGKLAGGNVQETQYF. Full variable domain (remainder filled in from reference TRBV7-2 and TRBJ2-5): GAGVSQSPSNKVTEKGKDVELRCDPISGHTALYWYRQSLGQGLEFLIYFQGNSAPDKSGLPSDRFSAERTGGSVSTLTIQRTQQEDSAVYLCASRGKLAGGNVQETQYFGPGTRLLVL.

The rearrangement links TRBV7-9 to TRBJ1-1; D is perhaps TRBD1 (5 bases). Germline V gives CDR1 SEHNR, CDR2 FQNEAQ (reference sequence). The CDR3 has 16 amino acids. Trimming removed 5 bases from V and 3 bases from J, with 19 bases in between. This CDR3 is CASSPRGGVADTEAFF. The CDR3 nucleotides are TGTGCCAGCAGCCCCCGGGGAGGGGTGGCCGACACTGAAGCTTTCTTT.

The chain is built from TRBV6-1 and TRBJ1-5; the match to TRBD1 covers 9 bases. Germline loops: CDR1 MNHNS, CDR2 SASEGT. V lost 0 bases to trimming and J lost 7 bases; unmatched junction nucleotides: 10. This CDR3 contains 17 residues. The CDR3: CASSEATYGTGKQPQHF. DNA for the CDR3: TGTGCCAGCAGTGAAGCAACCTATGGGACAGGGAAACAGCCCCAGCATTTT.

The chain employs TRBV6-5 and TRBJ1-2; 8 bases align to TRBD1. The CDR3 has 13 amino acids. The V and J ends lost 6 bases and 11 bases, in that order; junction bases with no gene match: 11. Germline V CDR1 and CDR2: MNHEY, SVGAGI. The CDR3 is CASSSGQGWGYTF. CDR3 bases: TGTGCCAGCAGCAGCGGACAGGGTTGGGGGTACACCTTC.

This clone was seen only once. The chain couples TRBV20-1 to TRBJ1-2, with D possibly TRBD1 on 5 matching bases. Deletions cut 6 bases from V and 7 bases from J, with 12 bases between. The CDR3 has 11 amino acids. CDR1 is DFQATT and CDR2 is SNEGSKA in the germline V gene (reference sequence). This chain's CDR3 is CSAARGGGYTF. CDR3 coding DNA: TGCAGTGCCGCCCGCGGGGGTGGCTACACCTTC.

The chain combines TRBV23-1 with TRBJ1-5, with a tentative D call TRBD1 (6 bases). TRBV23-1 is reported as an ORF; its role is uncertain. The CDR3 has 17 amino acids. The germline V and J ends were trimmed by 4 bases and 5 bases, with 21 bases remaining between them. CDR3 sequence: CASSLGGQTFSYQPQHF. The CDR3 nucleotides read TGCGCCAGCAGTCTCGGAGGACAGACTTTTTCCTATCAGCCCCAGCATTTT.

The chain recombines TRBV29-1 with TRBJ2-7; D perhaps matches TRBD2 (6 bases). Germline CDR1 is SQVTM and CDR2 is ANQGSEA. V dropped 5 bases and J dropped 3 bases, with 20 bases sitting between them. CDR3 size: 15 residues. CDR3 in DNA: TGCAGCGTTTTGACCCCGGGACGGGAGTACTACGAGCAGTACTTC. This encodes CSVLTPGREYYEQYF.

The V call is TRBV24-1, the J call TRBJ2-2, with D perhaps TRBD2 (6 bases). The V gene's germline CDR1 is KGHDR and CDR2 SFDVKD. The CDR3 covers 15 residues. With 1 base removed from V and 5 bases from J, the gap between germline ends came to 10 bases. The CDR3 region has the DNA TGTGCCACCAGTGATTTTGGAGGGAGGACCGGGGAGCTGTTTTTT. Amino acids: CATSDFGGRTGELFF.

This chain links TRBV27 with TRBJ2-3, with TRBD2 matching 9 bases. The V gene's germline CDR1 is MNHEY and CDR2 SMNVEV (reference sequence). Losses at the gene ends were 7 bases for V and 5 bases for J; bases not matched to a gene: 10. CDR3 size: 15 residues. The CDR3 spells CASTSLAGLIDTQYF. CDR3 DNA: TGTGCCAGCACCTCTCTAGCGGGGTTGATAGATACGCAGTATTTT.

The rearrangement uses TRBV4-3 and TRBJ1-4; perhaps TRBD1 as D (5 bases). V was cut by 1 base and J by 8 bases, with 14 bases left in between. Germline V gene data show CDR1 as LGHNA and CDR2 as YSLEER. This CDR3 has 15 residues. The CDR3 loop reads CASSQAPGGEEKLFF. CDR3 sequence (DNA): TGCGCCAGCAGCCAAGCTCCCGGGGGAGAGGAAAAACTGTTTTTT.

The chain couples TRBV28 to TRBJ1-5; D perhaps matches TRBD1 (6 bases). V lost 5 bases and J lost 1, with 12 bases in between. The CDR3 loop spans 15 amino acids. Germline CDR1 MDHEN, CDR2 SYDVKM. The CDR3 sequence: CASSIQGWSNQPQHF. CDR3 nucleotides: TGTGCCAGCAGTATACAGGGCTGGAGCAATCAGCCCCAGCATTTT.